Below are 28 T cell receptor beta chains sequenced from a single sample in a study of cytomegalovirus exposure and HLA in healthy donors. This PCR relied on a set of 60 Vbeta primers and 13 Jbeta primers. The table came from immunoSEQ multiplex PCR; TCRdb's copy has only in-frame clones and leaves some out. This repertoire shows approximately 150,000 clones, about two thirds found once; its top ten account for 1.6%. The specimen was PBMCs. These receptors were obtained from a woman between 18 and 30 years old in good health and CMV-seronegative.

The chain is built from TRBV7-6 and TRBJ1-1; no clear D gene. In germline, CDR1 is SGHVS, CDR2 FNYEAQ. The length of the CDR3 is 18 residues. V was clipped by 2 bases and J by 4 bases, with 23 bases between them. The DNA of the CDR3 is TGTGCCAGCAGCTTAAACCCCAACGTTGGGGTGGGAGCCACTGAAGCTTTCTTT. It codes for CASSLNPNVGVGATEAFF.

This clone was counted once. The chain carries TRBV7-6 and TRBJ2-1, with D tentatively TRBD2 (6 bases). Germline V gives CDR1 SGHVS, CDR2 FNYEAQ. The CDR3 has 15 residues. V was clipped by 1 base and J by 9 bases, with 16 bases between them. As DNA, the CDR3 is TGTGCCAGCAGCTTAGAGGTGGGCCTGGGGGGTGAGCAGTTCTTC. Protein sequence: CASSLEVGLGGEQFF. Drawing the rest from reference TRBV7-6 and TRBJ2-1, the complete variable domain is GAGVSQSPRYKVTKRGQDVALRCDPISGHVSLYWYRQALGQGPEFLTYFNYEAQQDKSGLPNDRFSAERPEGSISTLTIQRTEQRDSAMYRCASSLEVGLGGEQFFGPGTRLTVL.

This rearrangement joins TRBV5-5 to TRBJ1-3, with no clear D. Germline values: CDR1 SGHKS, CDR2 YYEKEE (reference sequence). The CDR3 loop spans 13 amino acids. V was trimmed by 4 bases and J by 7 bases, leaving 12 bases between them. CDR3 residues: CASSLELWNTIYF. The CDR3 DNA is TGTGCCAGCAGCCTGGAGCTTTGGAACACCATATATTTT.

In this sample, this clone turned up once. The rearrangement links TRBV9 to TRBJ2-7, with D possibly TRBD2 on 5 matching bases. Germline-derived CDR1 and CDR2 are SGDLS and YYNGEE. Between the trimmed V and J ends, which lost 2 bases and 4 bases, there was a span of 13 bases. CDR3 length: 14 residues. The DNA of the CDR3 is TGTGCCAGCAGCGTCACGGGCGGGTATTACGAGCAGTACGTC. Its protein product is CASSVTGGYYEQYV.

The chain combines TRBV19 with TRBJ2-5; tentatively, D is TRBD1 (6 bases). TRBJ2-7 explains the end of the DNA better; the J call may be wrong. The CDR3 is 13 amino acids. CDR1 is LNHDA, CDR2 SQIVND, per germline (reference sequence). The CDR3 nucleotides are TGTGCCAGTAGTGGTCAGGGGCGCTACGAGCAGTACTTC. Its translation: CASSGQGRYEQYF.

V usage is TRBV28 and J usage is TRBJ2-3; weak D call: TRBD2 (5 bases). V lost 6 bases to trimming and J lost 2 bases, with 15 bases between them. CDR1 is MDHEN and CDR2 is SYDVKM in the germline V gene. This CDR3 comprises 15 residues. DNA of the CDR3: TGTGCCAGCAGCCCAAGCGGAGTTTTCACAGATACGCAGTATTTT. This codes for CASSPSGVFTDTQYF.

The J gene is TRBJ1-1, the V gene TRBV5-5; the match to TRBD1 covers 7 bases. The germline V gene has CDR1 SGHKS and CDR2 YYEKEE (reference sequence). J was trimmed by 0 bases and V by 3 bases; bases with no gene match: 11. The CDR3 consists of 17 residues. Here the CDR3 reads CASSWAGTANLNTEAFF. The CDR3 nucleotides are TGTGCCAGCAGCTGGGCCGGGACAGCTAATCTGAACACTGAAGCTTTCTTT. Supplemented by reference TRBV5-5 and TRBJ1-1, the full variable domain reads DAGVTQSPTHLIKTRGQQVTLRCSPISGHKSVSWYQQVLGQGPQFIFQYYEKEERGRGNFPDRFSARQFPNYSSELNVNALLLGDSALYLCASSWAGTANLNTEAFFGQGTRLTVV.

The V call is TRBV9, the J call TRBJ2-1; D possibly corresponds to TRBD2 (6 bases). CDR1 and CDR2 (germline): SGDLS, YYNGEE. The CDR3 is made up of 16 amino acids. Trimming cost V 0 bases and J 7 bases, with 17 bases left between them. The DNA for the CDR3 is TGTGCCAGCAGCGTAGCCCCGGGTCCTGGGGGGAATGAGCAGTTCTTC. Residues: CASSVAPGPGGNEQFF. The variable domain in full, with the rest retrieved from reference TRBV9 and TRBJ2-1, is DSGVTQTPKHLITATGQRVTLRCSPRSGDLSVYWYQQSLDQGLQFLIQYYNGEERAKGNILERFSAQQFPDLHSELNLSSLELGDSALYFCASSVAPGPGGNEQFFGPGTRLTVL.

This chain joins TRBV5-6 and TRBJ2-6, with D possibly being TRBD1 (5 bases). From germline, CDR1 is SGHDT and CDR2 YYEEEE. Trimming removed 1 base at V and 0 bases at J, with 17 bases between. The CDR3 length is 19 residues. The CDR3 region is CASSLPQGYSISGANVLTF. CDR3 coding DNA: TGTGCCAGCAGCTTGCCCCAGGGATATTCTATCTCTGGGGCCAACGTCCTGACTTTC. Filled out from reference TRBV5-6 and TRBJ2-6, the complete variable domain reads DAGVTQSPTHLIKTRGQQVTLRCSPKSGHDTVSWYQQALGQGPQFIFQYYEEEERQRGNFPDRFSGHQFPNYSSELNVNALLLGDSALYLCASSLPQGYSISGANVLTFGAGSRLTVL.

This rearrangement joins TRBV5-1 to TRBJ2-2; 8 bases align to TRBD1. V shed 3 bases, J shed 4 bases, and the junction held 8 bases outside the gene matches. This CDR3 has 16 amino acids. Germline loops: CDR1 SGHRS, CDR2 YFSETQ. The CDR3 bases are TGCGCCAGCAGCTCTGAGACAGGGGTCTTCACCGGGGAGCTGTTTTTT. Its translation is CASSSETGVFTGELFF.

V usage is TRBV19 and J usage is TRBJ1-2; perhaps TRBD1 as D (5 bases). This CDR3 has 13 residues. Germline V gives CDR1 LNHDA, CDR2 SQIVND (reference sequence). Trimming took 7 bases from V and 2 from J, leaving 11 bases between them. The CDR3 DNA reads TGTGCCAGTATCCCGACAGCCAACTATGGCTACACCTTC. As protein: CASIPTANYGYTF.

Points on this clone: Within the sample, other DNA sequences also encode this same CDR3. This chain connects TRBV6-5 to TRBJ1-4; the D gene is possibly TRBD1 (6 bases). V lost 2 bases, J lost 5 bases, and 6 bases lay in between. From germline, CDR1 is MNHEY and CDR2 SVGAGI. This CDR3 contains 13 residues. As DNA, the CDR3 is TGTGCCAGCAGTTACGGACAGAATGAAAAACTGTTTTTT. Translating gives CASSYGQNEKLFF.

This clone was counted a single time. The chain uses TRBV4-2 and TRBJ2-2; tentatively, D is TRBD1 (5 bases). The germline V gene has CDR1 LGHNA and CDR2 YNFKEQ. The CDR3 has 15 amino acids. Trimming stripped 1 base from V and 0 bases from J, with 6 bases between. The CDR3 region has the DNA TGTGCCAGCAGCCAAGGGACATCGAACACCGGGGAGCTGTTTTTT. It translates to CASSQGTSNTGELFF.

The V gene is TRBV5-6, the J gene TRBJ2-2; 7 bases are a match to TRBD1. Germline CDR1 is SGHDT and CDR2 is YYEEEE. Trimming at V came to 4 bases and at J to 1 base, leaving 7 bases not matched to a gene. The CDR3 spans 16 residues. CDR3 residues: CASSPYRGENTGELFF. The CDR3 DNA is TGTGCCAGCAGCCCCTACAGGGGAGAGAACACCGGGGAGCTGTTTTTT.

This clone was observed a handful of times. The CDR3 bases are TGTGCCAGCAGTGAAGAGAGGGTCCCCTATAATTCACCCCTCCACTTT. This codes for CASSEERVPYNSPLHF. The chain couples TRBV2 to TRBJ1-6; unclear D gene. V gave up 1 base and J gave up 2 bases, with 9 bases separating them. The CDR3 loop spans 16 amino acids. CDR1 is SNHLY and CDR2 is FYNNEI in the germline V gene.

The chain has TRBV11-3 and TRBJ2-3; 8 positions match TRBD1. The CDR3 totals 15 residues. Germline CDR1 and CDR2: SGHNT and YENEEA. With 1 base clipped from V and 9 bases from J, the junction kept 9 bases outside the gene matches. The CDR3 spells CASSLGTGLDNTQYF. DNA of the CDR3: TGTGCCAGCAGCTTAGGGACAGGGCTGGATAACACGCAGTATTTT.

This sequence joins TRBV5-4 and TRBJ2-5, with a weak D call TRBD1 (6 bases). V was shortened by 3 bases and J by 3 bases, with 9 bases between the two germline ends. This CDR3 is 13 amino acids long. The germline V gene has CDR1 SGHNT and CDR2 YYREEE (reference sequence). The CDR3 region is CASSSGTKETQYF. DNA of the CDR3: TGTGCCAGCAGCTCCGGGACAAAAGAGACCCAGTACTTC.

Remarks on this clone: The same CDR3 arises from other DNA sequences in this sample as well. The chain joins TRBV28 to TRBJ2-1, with TRBD1 as a possible D gene (5 bases). Germline V gene data show CDR1 as MDHEN and CDR2 as SYDVKM. The CDR3 length is 15 residues. The germline V and J ends were trimmed by 5 bases and 4 bases, with 15 bases remaining between them. The CDR3 bases are TGTGCCAGCAGTGGGGCCCTCGGCCTTTACAATGAGCAGTTCTTC. Encoded protein: CASSGALGLYNEQFF.

The chain links TRBV14 to TRBJ2-1; possibly TRBD2 for D (5 bases). Germline CDR1 SGHDN, CDR2 FVKESK. The CDR3 is 15 amino acids. V dropped 2 bases and J dropped 7 bases, with 15 bases sitting between them. In DNA, the CDR3 is TGTGCCAGCAGCCAATTCAAGTCCCCGGGGAATGAGCAGTTCTTC. Amino acids: CASSQFKSPGNEQFF.

The chain joins TRBV5-4 to TRBJ1-2, with no clear D. There are 14 residues in the CDR3. V lost 0 bases and J 1 base, leaving 7 bases between the germline ends. Germline-derived CDR1 and CDR2 are SGHNT and YYREEE (reference sequence). DNA of the CDR3: TGTGCCAGCAGCTTGGGACTGAATAACTATGGCTACACCTTC. It translates to CASSLGLNNYGYTF.

The J gene is TRBJ1-6, the V gene TRBV29-1; D ambiguous. V lost 5 bases to trimming and J lost 8 bases, with 13 bases between them. Germline CDR1 is SQVTM and CDR2 is ANQGSEA. The CDR3 contains 13 residues. The CDR3 here is CSVIEDLDSPLHF. The CDR3 DNA follows: TGCAGCGTTATAGAGGATCTGGATTCACCCCTCCACTTT. The variable domain in full, with the rest retrieved from reference TRBV29-1 and TRBJ1-6, is SAVISQKPSRDICQRGTSLTIQCQVDSQVTMMFWYRQQPGQSLTLIATANQGSEATYESGFVIDKFPISRPNLTFSTLTVSNMSPEDSSIYLCSVIEDLDSPLHFGNGTRLTVT.

J is TRBJ1-3 and V is TRBV5-4; D might be TRBD1 (6 bases). CDR1 is SGHNT and CDR2 is YYREEE in the germline V gene (reference sequence). The CDR3 spans 14 residues. V lost 4 bases, J lost 4 bases, and 12 bases lay in between. CDR3 sequence reads: CASSQQGQGNTIYF. Here the CDR3 DNA reads TGTGCCAGCAGCCAACAGGGCCAAGGAAACACCATATATTTT. Looking up the rest from reference TRBV5-4 and TRBJ1-3 gives the full variable domain: ETGVTQSPTHLIKTRGQQVTLRCSSQSGHNTVSWYQQALGQGPQFIFQYYREEENGRGNFPPRFSGLQFPNYSSELNVNALELDDSALYLCASSQQGQGNTIYFGEGSWLTVV.

For this clone: One junction end does not reproduce the germline sequence, and a read error may be involved. This sequence joins TRBV7-3 and TRBJ2-3; TRBD1 aligns across 7 bases. Germline V gene sequence: CDR1 SGHTA, CDR2 FQGTGA. The CDR3 totals 15 residues. DNA for the CDR3: TGTGCCAGCAGCCTAACGGGACAGTACACAGATACGCAGTATTTT. Protein sequence: CASSLTGQYTDTQYF.

This clone was detected only a few times. This chain uses TRBV19 with TRBJ1-3, with 8 bases lining up with TRBD1. The CDR3 length is 15 residues. The germline V gene encodes CDR1 LNHDA and CDR2 SQIVND (reference sequence). Unmatched junction bases numbered 8, after V lost 6 bases and J lost 4 bases. In DNA form, the CDR3 reads TGTGCCAGTAGCACCGGGACAGGTGGCGGAAACACCATATATTTT. As protein: CASSTGTGGGNTIYF.

This clone showed up just a few times. This chain joins TRBV11-2 and TRBJ2-1, with 9 bases matching TRBD2. Germline V gene data show CDR1 as SGHAT and CDR2 as FQNNGV. Germline trimming cut 1 base from V and 2 bases from J; bases unmatched to any gene: 3. The CDR3 is made up of 16 amino acids. This CDR3 reads CASSLGSSGAYNEQFF. In DNA, the CDR3 is TGTGCCAGCAGCTTAGGTTCTAGCGGGGCCTACAATGAGCAGTTCTTC.

The chain has TRBV4-2 and TRBJ1-3, with 8 bases matching TRBD1. Germline V lookup: CDR1 LGHNA, CDR2 YNFKEQ. Trimming took 2 bases from V and 3 from J; bases not matched to a gene: 6. This CDR3 region has 16 residues. For the CDR3, the DNA is TGTGCCAGCAGCCAACCAGGGGGCGCGGGTGGAAACACCATATATTTT. It codes for CASSQPGGAGGNTIYF.

This clone was seen a few times. The chain uses TRBV9 and TRBJ1-2; D might be TRBD1 (5 bases). Germline CDR1 is SGDLS and CDR2 is YYNGEE. This CDR3 comprises 12 residues. V lost 3 bases and J lost 7, with 10 bases in between. CDR3 in amino acids: CASSAAGFGYTF. CDR3 in DNA: TGTGCCAGCAGCGCTGCAGGGTTTGGCTACACCTTC.

V usage is TRBV15 and J usage is TRBJ1-1, with D maybe TRBD1 (5 bases). Germline-derived CDR1 and CDR2 are LNHNV and YYDKDF (reference sequence). V shed 3 bases and J shed 8 bases, with 19 bases lying between them. The CDR3 loop spans 15 amino acids. CDR3 in DNA: TGTGCCACCAGCAGGGAAACAGGCCGAATATCCGAAGCTTTCTTT. This gives the protein CATSRETGRISEAFF.